One sample yielded the 4 T cell receptor beta chains listed below, sequenced in a study of blood T cell repertoires in COVID-19. Profiling relied on immunoSEQ multiplex PCR, and the TCRdb table lists in-frame clones only, not all of them. The repertoire holds over 150,000 clones, with about 87% as singletons. What was sequenced was peripheral blood. The source is a woman aged 60-75 years who had recovered from COVID-19.

In its sample, this clone was seen once. The CDR3 protein is CASLIIQETQYF. DNA for the CDR3: TGTGCCAGCTTAATAATTCAAGAGACCCAGTACTTC. The rearrangement uses TRBV2 and TRBJ2-5; no clear D gene. V was trimmed by 8 bases and J by 2 bases, leaving 9 bases between them. Germline values: CDR1 SNHLY, CDR2 FYNNEI. This CDR3 is built from 12 residues.

This clone has more than one count but fewer than ten. The rearrangement joins TRBV11-1 to TRBJ2-2; no reliable D call. The length of the CDR3 is 13 residues. Trimming took 8 bases from V and 0 from J, leaving 7 bases between them. Germline values: CDR1 SGHAT, CDR2 FQDESV (reference sequence). This CDR3 reads CASGLTNTGELFF. The CDR3 region has the DNA TGTGCCAGCGGGCTTACGAACACCGGGGAGCTGTTTTTT.

V and J are TRBV7-6 and TRBJ2-3; D may be TRBD2 (6 bases). Germline V CDR1 and CDR2: SGHVS, FNYEAQ. Trimming cost V 2 bases and J 2 bases, with 11 bases left between them. The CDR3 has 15 amino acids. CDR3 sequence: CASSLNGGSTDTQYF. The CDR3 DNA follows: TGTGCCAGCAGCTTAAATGGGGGGTCCACAGATACGCAGTATTTT.

The CDR3 sequence is CASSESVGQGYGYTF. For the CDR3, the DNA is TGCGCCAGCAGTGAGTCTGTGGGACAGGGGTATGGCTACACCTTC. This chain uses TRBV10-1 with TRBJ1-2; 10 nucleotides agree with TRBD1. The CDR3 has 15 amino acids. Germline V gene sequence: CDR1 WNHNN, CDR2 SYGVQD (reference sequence). Germline trimming cut 0 bases from V and 5 bases from J; bases unmatched to any gene: 3.